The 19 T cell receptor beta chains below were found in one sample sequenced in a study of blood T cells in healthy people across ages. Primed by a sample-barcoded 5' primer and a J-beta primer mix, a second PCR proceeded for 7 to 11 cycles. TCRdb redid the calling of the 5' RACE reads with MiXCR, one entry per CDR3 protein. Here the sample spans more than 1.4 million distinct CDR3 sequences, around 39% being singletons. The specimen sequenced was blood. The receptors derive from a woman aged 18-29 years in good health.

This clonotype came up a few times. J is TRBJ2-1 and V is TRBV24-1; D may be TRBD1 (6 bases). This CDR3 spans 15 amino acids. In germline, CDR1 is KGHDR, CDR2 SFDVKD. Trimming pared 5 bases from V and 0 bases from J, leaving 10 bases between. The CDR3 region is CATSARDISYNEQFF. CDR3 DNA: TGTGCCACCAGTGCCCGGGACATCTCCTACAATGAGCAGTTCTTC.

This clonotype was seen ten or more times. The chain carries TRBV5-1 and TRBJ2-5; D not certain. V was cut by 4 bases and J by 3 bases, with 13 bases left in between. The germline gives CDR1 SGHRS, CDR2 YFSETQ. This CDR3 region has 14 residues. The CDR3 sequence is CASSLRAAKETQYF. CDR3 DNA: TGCGCCAGCAGCCTTAGGGCAGCGAAAGAGACCCAGTACTTC.

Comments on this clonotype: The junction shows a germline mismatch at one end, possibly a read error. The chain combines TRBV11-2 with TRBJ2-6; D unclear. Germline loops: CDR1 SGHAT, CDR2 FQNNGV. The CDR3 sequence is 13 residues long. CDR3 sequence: CASSFSGTNVLTF. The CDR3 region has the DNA TGTGCCAGCAGCTTCAGTGGGACCAACGTCCTGACTTTC. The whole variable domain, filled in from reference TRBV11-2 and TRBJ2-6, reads EAGVAQSPRYKIIEKRQSVAFWCNPISGHATLYWYQQILGQGPKLLIQFQNNGVVDDSQLPKDRFSAERLKGVDSTLKIQPAKLEDSAVYLCASSFSGTNVLTFGAGSRLTVL.

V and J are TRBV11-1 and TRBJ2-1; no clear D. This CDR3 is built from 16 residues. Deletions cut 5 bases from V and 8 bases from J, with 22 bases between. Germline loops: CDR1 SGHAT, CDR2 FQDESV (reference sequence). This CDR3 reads CASSAAEGIPNDEQFF. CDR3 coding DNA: TGTGCCAGCAGCGCCGCGGAAGGCATCCCCAACGATGAGCAGTTCTTC.

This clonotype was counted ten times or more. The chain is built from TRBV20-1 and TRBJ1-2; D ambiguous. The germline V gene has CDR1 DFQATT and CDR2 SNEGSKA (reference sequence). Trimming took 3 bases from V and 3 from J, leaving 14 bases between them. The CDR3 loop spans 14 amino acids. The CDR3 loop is CSASAPMEYYGYTF. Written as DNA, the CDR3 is TGCAGTGCTAGCGCTCCCATGGAGTACTATGGCTACACCTTC.

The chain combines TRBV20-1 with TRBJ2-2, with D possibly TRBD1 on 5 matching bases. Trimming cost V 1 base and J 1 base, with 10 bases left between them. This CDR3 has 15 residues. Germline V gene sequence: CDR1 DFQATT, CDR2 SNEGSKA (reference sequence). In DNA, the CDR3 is TGCAGTGCTAGAGTAGGGGCGAAGAACACCGGGGAGCTGTTTTTT. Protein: CSARVGAKNTGELFF.

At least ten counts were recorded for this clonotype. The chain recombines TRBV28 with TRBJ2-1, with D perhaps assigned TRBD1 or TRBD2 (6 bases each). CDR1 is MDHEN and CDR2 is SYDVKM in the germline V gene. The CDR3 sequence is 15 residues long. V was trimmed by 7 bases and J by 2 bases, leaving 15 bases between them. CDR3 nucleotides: TGTGCCAGCATGGCCCGGGGGCCCCCCTACAATGAGCAGTTCTTC. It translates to CASMARGPPYNEQFF.

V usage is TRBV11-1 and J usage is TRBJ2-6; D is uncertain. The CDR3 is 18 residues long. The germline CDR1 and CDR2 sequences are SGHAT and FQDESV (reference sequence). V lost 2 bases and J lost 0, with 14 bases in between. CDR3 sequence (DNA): TGTGCCAGCAGCTTAAACTGGGCCTTTGCCTCTGGGGCCAACGTCCTGACTTTC. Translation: CASSLNWAFASGANVLTF.

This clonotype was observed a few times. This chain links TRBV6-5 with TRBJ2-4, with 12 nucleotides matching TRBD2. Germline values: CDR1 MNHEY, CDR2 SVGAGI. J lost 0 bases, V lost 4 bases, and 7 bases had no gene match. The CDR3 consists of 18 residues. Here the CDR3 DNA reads TGTGCCAGCAGTTCTAGGACTAGCGGGAATGTAGCCAAAAACATTCAGTACTTC. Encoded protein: CASSSRTSGNVAKNIQYF.

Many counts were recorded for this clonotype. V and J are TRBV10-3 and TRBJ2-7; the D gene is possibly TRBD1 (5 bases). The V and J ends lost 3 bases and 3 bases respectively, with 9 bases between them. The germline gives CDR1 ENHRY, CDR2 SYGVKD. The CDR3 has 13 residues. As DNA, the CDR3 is TGTGCCATCAGTGATTGGGGCGTCTACGAGCAGTACTTC. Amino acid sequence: CAISDWGVYEQYF.

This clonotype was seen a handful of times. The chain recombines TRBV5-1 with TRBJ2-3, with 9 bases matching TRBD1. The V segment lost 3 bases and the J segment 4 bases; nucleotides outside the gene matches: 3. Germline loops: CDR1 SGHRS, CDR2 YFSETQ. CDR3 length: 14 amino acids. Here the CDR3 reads CASSWGQGPDTQYF. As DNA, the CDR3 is TGCGCCAGCAGCTGGGGACAGGGCCCAGATACGCAGTATTTT.

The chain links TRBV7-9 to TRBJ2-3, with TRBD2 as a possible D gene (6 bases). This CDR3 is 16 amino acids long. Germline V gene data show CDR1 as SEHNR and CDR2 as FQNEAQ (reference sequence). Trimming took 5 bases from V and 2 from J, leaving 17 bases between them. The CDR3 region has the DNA TGTGCCAGCAGCCCGGGGGAACTACCTACCACAGATACGCAGTATTTT. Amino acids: CASSPGELPTTDTQYF.

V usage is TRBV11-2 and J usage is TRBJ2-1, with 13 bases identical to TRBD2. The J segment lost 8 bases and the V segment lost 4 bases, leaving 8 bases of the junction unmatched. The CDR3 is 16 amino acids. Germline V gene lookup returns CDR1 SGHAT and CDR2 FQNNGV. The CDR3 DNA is TGTGCCAGCAGCTCCTCGGCGGGACTAGCGGGATATGAGCAGTTCTTC. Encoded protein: CASSSSAGLAGYEQFF.

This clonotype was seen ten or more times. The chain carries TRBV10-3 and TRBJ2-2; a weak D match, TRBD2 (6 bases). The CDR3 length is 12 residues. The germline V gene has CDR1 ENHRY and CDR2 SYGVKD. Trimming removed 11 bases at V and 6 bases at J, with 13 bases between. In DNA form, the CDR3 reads TGTGCCGCCGGGGGAGTTTCCGGGGAGCTGTTTTTT. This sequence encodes CAAGGVSGELFF.

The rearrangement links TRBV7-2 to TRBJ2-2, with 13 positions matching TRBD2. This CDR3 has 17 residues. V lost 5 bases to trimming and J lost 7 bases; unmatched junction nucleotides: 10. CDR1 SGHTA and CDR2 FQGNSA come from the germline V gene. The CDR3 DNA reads TGTGCCAGCAGCCCAACTAGCGGGGGGGCGAGTGGCGGGGAGCTGTTTTTT. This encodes CASSPTSGGASGGELFF.

The CDR3, as DNA: TGTGCCAGCCTTAGGGAGGGGGGCCCCTACGAGCAGTTCTTC. It specifies CASLREGGPYEQFF. J is TRBJ2-1 and V is TRBV6-6; D is perhaps TRBD2 (7 bases). Per the germline V gene, CDR1 is MNHNY and CDR2 is SVGAGI (reference sequence). The CDR3 is 14 amino acids. Trimming cost V 8 bases and J 10 bases, with 21 bases left between them.

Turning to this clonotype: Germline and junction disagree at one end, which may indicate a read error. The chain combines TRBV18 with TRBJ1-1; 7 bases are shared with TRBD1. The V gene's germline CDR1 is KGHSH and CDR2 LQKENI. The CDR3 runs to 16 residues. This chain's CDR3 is CANSLITGVGNTEAFF. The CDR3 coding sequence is TGTGCCAACTCATTAATAACAGGGGTGGGGAACACTGAAGCTTTCTTT.

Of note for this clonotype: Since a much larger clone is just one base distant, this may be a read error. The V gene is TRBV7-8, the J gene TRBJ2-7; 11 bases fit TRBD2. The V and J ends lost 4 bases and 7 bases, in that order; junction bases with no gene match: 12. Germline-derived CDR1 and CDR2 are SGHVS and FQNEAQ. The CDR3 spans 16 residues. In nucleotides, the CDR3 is TGTGCCAGCAGCTCCTCCGGGACTAGCGGCCTCAATGAGCAGTACTTC. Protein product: CASSSSGTSGLNEQYF.

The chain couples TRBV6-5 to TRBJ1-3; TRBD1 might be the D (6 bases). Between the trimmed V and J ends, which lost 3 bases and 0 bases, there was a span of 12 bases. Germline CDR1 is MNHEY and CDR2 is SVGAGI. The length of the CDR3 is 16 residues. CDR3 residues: CASSYGGPNSGNTIYF. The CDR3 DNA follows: TGTGCCAGCAGTTATGGGGGCCCGAACTCTGGAAACACCATATATTTT.